Below are 14 T cell receptor beta chains sequenced from a single sample in a study of blood T cell repertoires in COVID-19 (dated by TCRdb to the early 2020s). Library prep was done by the immunoSEQ multiplex PCR assay. TCRdb holds this immuneACCESS table with in-frame rearrangements only. Some clones are missing; in checked studies, unresolved V genes explain under half, and the rest has no known cause. The sample profile shows roughly 97,000 clones; 85% to 90% of them were found once. More than 4.5% of the sample goes to the ten largest clones. The sample taken for sequencing was peripheral blood. The receptor set was obtained from a human donor in a cohort sampled during active COVID-19.

The genes are TRBV10-3 and TRBJ2-5; D might be TRBD2 (6 bases). V was clipped by 5 bases and J by 2 bases, with 21 bases between them. CDR3 length: 17 amino acids. The germline CDR1 and CDR2 sequences are ENHRY and SYGVKD. CDR3 in DNA: TGTGCCATCAGTTCCATTCTGGAAGGGACTTTACAAGAGACCCAGTACTTC. Protein product: CAISSILEGTLQETQYF.

V usage is TRBV7-8 and J usage is TRBJ2-1; 9 nucleotides line up with TRBD2. The CDR3 has 15 residues. V dropped 6 bases and J dropped 0; count of bases not matched to a gene: 3. The germline V gene encodes CDR1 SGHVS and CDR2 FQNEAQ. The CDR3 sequence is CASRPSGASYNEQFF. As DNA, the CDR3 is TGTGCCAGCAGACCTAGCGGGGCCTCCTACAATGAGCAGTTCTTC.

The chain links TRBV7-2 to TRBJ2-1; 7 nucleotides align to TRBD2. The germline V gene encodes CDR1 SGHTA and CDR2 FQGNSA. CDR3 length: 13 residues. The trim removed 1 base at V and 14 bases at J, leaving 8 bases unmatched. The CDR3 region is CASSLVGGTPKFF. Here the CDR3 DNA reads TGTGCCAGCAGCTTAGTGGGAGGGACGCCAAAGTTCTTC. Full variable domain (missing parts from reference TRBV7-2 and TRBJ2-1): GAGVSQSPSNKVTEKGKDVELRCDPISGHTALYWYRQSLGQGLEFLIYFQGNSAPDKSGLPSDRFSAERTGGSVSTLTIQRTQQEDSAVYLCASSLVGGTPKFFGPGTRLTVL.

The rearrangement links TRBV6-5 to TRBJ1-4; 9 nucleotides agree with TRBD1. Germline V gene data show CDR1 as MNHEY and CDR2 as SVGAGI. After removal of 5 bases from V and 5 bases from J, the junction contained 3 bases not matched to a gene. CDR3 length: 14 amino acids. CDR3 sequence reads: CASSIGTGNEKLFF. Here the CDR3 DNA reads TGTGCCAGCAGTATTGGGACAGGGAATGAAAAACTGTTTTTT.

This clone was seen a handful of times. The J gene is TRBJ2-1, the V gene TRBV5-4, with TRBD2 matching over 14 bases. The germline V gene encodes CDR1 SGHNT and CDR2 YYREEE (reference sequence). The CDR3 runs to 16 residues. V shed 4 bases and J 9 bases; nucleotides not matched to a gene: 9. CDR3 in amino acids: CASSPGLAGAGGEQFF. CDR3 bases: TGTGCCAGCAGCCCGGGACTAGCGGGAGCGGGTGGTGAGCAGTTCTTC.

Written as DNA, the CDR3 is TGTGCCAGCAGCTTCCTGGACAGGGGGGACACTGAAGCTTTCTTT. Protein sequence: CASSFLDRGDTEAFF. The rearrangement links TRBV5-4 to TRBJ1-1, with 10 bases identical to TRBD1. With 2 bases clipped from V and 3 bases from J, the junction kept 4 bases outside the gene matches. Germline CDR1 is SGHNT and CDR2 is YYREEE (reference sequence). CDR3 length equals 15 residues.

The rearrangement links TRBV27 to TRBJ1-5; 7 bases align to TRBD1. CDR3 length: 15 amino acids. The V gene end was trimmed by 5 bases and the J gene end by 3 bases; junction bases not matched to a gene: 7. CDR1 is MNHEY and CDR2 is SMNVEV in the germline V gene (reference sequence). CDR3 bases: TGTGCCAGCAGTCCCCAGGGACAGCTCAATCAGCCCCAGCATTTT. This gives the protein CASSPQGQLNQPQHF.

The J gene is TRBJ1-1, the V gene TRBV6-5; TRBD1 matches at 9 bases. With V trimmed by 4 bases and J by 8 bases, 5 bases remained unmatched. CDR1 is MNHEY, CDR2 SVGAGI, per germline. There are 13 residues in the CDR3. CDR3 region: CASSSTGGSEAFF. Written as DNA, the CDR3 is TGTGCCAGCAGTTCGACAGGGGGTAGCGAAGCTTTCTTT.

The chain links TRBV5-1 to TRBJ2-5; possible D gene TRBD2, 7 bases. V lost 4 bases and J 5 bases, leaving 18 bases between the germline ends. The CDR3 is 15 residues long. CDR1 is SGHRS and CDR2 is YFSETQ in the germline V gene. The CDR3 region is CASSPAVGGQETQYF. For the CDR3, the DNA is TGCGCCAGCAGCCCGGCCGTGGGGGGGCAGGAGACCCAGTACTTC.

The chain carries TRBV27 and TRBJ1-6; 9 bases fit TRBD1. This CDR3 region has 16 residues. The ends lost 4 bases at V and 10 bases at J; junction bases unmatched: 11. Germline CDR1 MNHEY, CDR2 SMNVEV (reference sequence). The CDR3 nucleotides read TGTGCCAGCAGTTCCTCTTCCGGGACAGGGCAATCACCCCTCCACTTT. This translates into CASSSSSGTGQSPLHF.

CDR3 coding DNA: TGTGCCAGCAGTGGGGACAGGGGTAACTATGGCTACACCTTC. This encodes CASSGDRGNYGYTF. This sequence joins TRBV28 and TRBJ1-2; TRBD1 matches 10 bases. Per germline, CDR1 MDHEN and CDR2 SYDVKM. J lost 1 base, V lost 5 bases, and 1 base had no gene match. The CDR3 has 14 amino acids.

V and J are TRBV4-1 and TRBJ2-7; the D gene is possibly TRBD2 (6 bases). CDR3 length equals 11 residues. The ends were cut back, 3 bases at V and 7 bases at J, with 7 bases in the middle. The germline V gene has CDR1 MGHRA and CDR2 YSYEKL. CDR3 coding DNA: TGCGCCAGCAGCCACCGGGAGGAGCAGTACTTC. Its translation is CASSHREEQYF.

The chain carries TRBV7-9 and TRBJ1-4; 7 bases are shared with TRBD1. This CDR3 is 14 amino acids long. Looked up from germline, CDR1 is SEHNR and CDR2 is FQNEAQ (reference sequence). The junction had 7 bases not matched to a gene; V was cut back by 5 bases and J by 7 bases. The CDR3 spells CASSRDSRFEKLFF. CDR3 sequence (DNA): TGTGCCAGCAGCCGGGACAGCCGGTTTGAAAAACTGTTTTTT.

This chain links TRBV29-1 with TRBJ1-2, with a possible D match to TRBD1 (6 bases). The V gene lost 7 bases and the J gene lost 6 bases, with 21 bases spanning the gap. This CDR3 has 14 amino acids. Germline-derived CDR1 and CDR2 are SQVTM and ANQGSEA. For the CDR3, the DNA is TGCAGCGGCTCGACAGGCCGGCGAGGGAATGGCTACACCTTC. Its translation is CSGSTGRRGNGYTF. Full variable domain (outside the CDR3, taken from reference TRBV29-1 and TRBJ1-2): SAVISQKPSRDICQRGTSLTIQCQVDSQVTMMFWYRQQPGQSLTLIATANQGSEATYESGFVIDKFPISRPNLTFSTLTVSNMSPEDSSIYLCSGSTGRRGNGYTFGSGTRLTVV.